These T cell receptor beta chains were read from a single sample in a study of shared clonotypes between healthy human individuals. Only in-frame clones appear in the TCRdb table, and some are missing; sequencing was by immunoSEQ multiplex PCR. The table lists roughly 500,000 clones, 76% of them singletons, with approximately 12% in the top ten. The source material was PBMCs. The receptor source for this set is a woman between 35 and 50 years old in good health. Some clones in this sample may be carry-over from other donors' samples. CDR3s include the opening cysteine and the closing phenylalanine or tryptophan. Fields, in order: clone size, V gene, J gene, CDR3 length, CDR3 protein. Part of the rows lack a size; the others show once, few, many or a class for expanded clones.

clone_size: -; v_call: TRBV7-6; j_call: TRBJ2-2; cdr3_length: 16; cdr3_aa: CASSLMETANTGELFF
clone_size: -; v_call: TRBV4-2; j_call: TRBJ2-2; cdr3_length: 21; cdr3_aa: CASSQGDRAASHGGDTGELFF
clone_size: -; v_call: TRBV12-5; j_call: TRBJ2-2; cdr3_length: 12; cdr3_aa: CATRGATGELFF
clone_size: -; v_call: TRBV29-1; j_call: TRBJ2-7; cdr3_length: 14; cdr3_aa: CSVRLWQANYEQYF
clone_size: -; v_call: TRBV18; j_call: TRBJ2-7; cdr3_length: 14; cdr3_aa: CASSPGQGVYEQYF
clone_size: -; v_call: TRBV29-1; j_call: TRBJ2-2; cdr3_length: 12; cdr3_aa: CSVEPVAGELFF
clone_size: -; v_call: TRBV7-2; j_call: TRBJ2-2; cdr3_length: 17; cdr3_aa: CASSSWTSGRGAGELFF
clone_size: -; v_call: TRBV19; j_call: TRBJ2-7; cdr3_length: 15; cdr3_aa: CASSISDSFSYEQYF
clone_size: -; v_call: TRBV19; j_call: TRBJ1-2; cdr3_length: 16; cdr3_aa: CASSAPGLKANYGYTF
clone_size: many; v_call: TRBV19; j_call: TRBJ1-3; cdr3_length: 16; cdr3_aa: CASSISGTDSGNTIYF
clone_size: -; v_call: TRBV7-8; j_call: TRBJ2-7; cdr3_length: 13; cdr3_aa: CASSLVKEYEQYF
clone_size: -; v_call: TRBV27; j_call: TRBJ2-1; cdr3_length: 12; cdr3_aa: CASSLYSGEQFF
clone_size: -; v_call: TRBV7-9; j_call: TRBJ2-5; cdr3_length: 15; cdr3_aa: CASSLLLTSRETQYF
clone_size: few; v_call: TRBV5-4; j_call: TRBJ2-5; cdr3_length: 16; cdr3_aa: CASSLGGQGTGQTQYF
clone_size: -; v_call: TRBV18; j_call: TRBJ2-5; cdr3_length: 11; cdr3_aa: CASSRQETQYF
clone_size: -; v_call: TRBV18; j_call: TRBJ2-5; cdr3_length: 13; cdr3_aa: CASSLPGEETQYF
clone_size: -; v_call: TRBV18; j_call: TRBJ1-1; cdr3_length: 15; cdr3_aa: CASSPYWGPNTEAFF
clone_size: -; v_call: TRBV5-1; j_call: TRBJ2-3; cdr3_length: 15; cdr3_aa: CASSQPGLGTDTQYF
clone_size: -; v_call: TRBV5-1; j_call: TRBJ1-2; cdr3_length: 14; cdr3_aa: CASSHSGTGKGYTF
clone_size: -; v_call: TRBV7-9; j_call: TRBJ2-7; cdr3_length: 14; cdr3_aa: CASSLDRGKDEQYF
clone_size: -; v_call: TRBV5-1; j_call: TRBJ2-5; cdr3_length: 14; cdr3_aa: CASSRGGARETQYF
clone_size: many; v_call: TRBV19; j_call: TRBJ1-5; cdr3_length: 13; cdr3_aa: CASEDRGNQPQHF
clone_size: -; v_call: TRBV5-6; j_call: -; cdr3_length: 14; cdr3_aa: CASSLGQGAYEQYF
clone_size: many; v_call: TRBV30; j_call: TRBJ1-1; cdr3_length: 11; cdr3_aa: CAWSEGFSAFF
clone_size: once; v_call: TRBV28; j_call: TRBJ1-2; cdr3_length: 12; cdr3_aa: CASSLPVRGYTF
clone_size: -; v_call: TRBV5-1; j_call: TRBJ2-3; cdr3_length: 15; cdr3_aa: CASSLLLTSTDTQYF
clone_size: -; v_call: TRBV4-1; j_call: TRBJ1-1; cdr3_length: 15; cdr3_aa: CASSHLRGQNTEAFF
clone_size: -; v_call: TRBV15; j_call: TRBJ2-4; cdr3_length: 13; cdr3_aa: CATSRELRISQYF
clone_size: -; v_call: TRBV7-8; j_call: TRBJ2-2; cdr3_length: 14; cdr3_aa: CASSDRQGTGELFF
clone_size: -; v_call: TRBV5-1; j_call: TRBJ2-2; cdr3_length: 15; cdr3_aa: CASSLGQEATGELFF
clone_size: once; v_call: TRBV23-1; j_call: TRBJ2-7; cdr3_length: 12; cdr3_aa: CASSLSTDEQYF